This paragraph covers one T cell receptor (beta chain) sequence. This record comes from a study of patients and donors after allogeneic stem cell transplantation. One entry per CDR3 protein, called by TCRdb with MiXCR from the RT-PCR reads. Of 400,000 to 500,000 distinct CDR3 sequences listed, approximately 16% are singletons. Germline CDR1 MDHEN, CDR2 SYDVKM. The CDR3 runs to 15 residues. J gave up 6 bases and V 6 bases, and 6 bases lay outside the gene matches. The sequence derives from a human donor who was either an allogeneic HSCT recipient or a stem cell or donor lymphocyte infusion donor (not recorded which). It is not recorded whose cells these are; they may come from a transplant donor. The source material was blood, either unsorted or a sorted T cell fraction (not recorded which). This chain joins TRBV28 and TRBJ2-4, with TRBD2 matching over 12 bases. CDR3 amino acids: CASSLQTSGRNIQYF. CDR3 DNA: TGTGCCAGCAGCCTCCAGACTAGCGGGAGAAACATTCAGTACTTC. Together with reference TRBV28 and TRBJ2-4, the CDR3 gives the full variable domain: DVKVTQSSRYLVKRTGEKVFLECVQDMDHENMFWYRQDPGLGLRLIYFSYDVKMKEKGDIPEGYSVSREKKERFSLILESASTNQTSMYLCASSLQTSGRNIQYFGAGTRLSVL.